The 20 T cell receptor beta chains below come from one sample, sequenced in a study of long-term antiretroviral therapy in people with HIV. Survey level was the resolution at which the v3.0 immunoSEQ assay ran. Generated by immunoSEQ multiplex PCR, the TCRdb table keeps only in-frame clones and is missing some. The profile shows about 21,000 clones, approximately 79% of them singletons. The sample was unsorted PBMCs, taken less than 1.8 years before starting antiretroviral therapy. The receptors derive from a woman aged 40 to 50 with HIV.

The chain employs TRBV18 and TRBJ2-7; 10 nucleotides agree with TRBD2. The CDR3 covers 15 residues. Looked up from germline, CDR1 is KGHSH and CDR2 is LQKENI. Losses at the gene ends were 5 bases for V and 1 base for J; bases not matched to a gene: 5. CDR3 bases: TGTGCCAGCTCATCTCGGACTAGCGGTTCCTACGAGCAGTACTTC. This codes for CASSSRTSGSYEQYF. The full variable domain, with the rest looked up from reference TRBV18 and TRBJ2-7, is NAGVMQNPRHLVRRRGQEARLRCSPMKGHSHVYWYRQLPEEGLKFMVYLQKENIIDESGMPKERFSAEFPKEGPSILRIQQVVRGDSAAYFCASSSRTSGSYEQYFGPGTRLTVT.

CDR3 bases: TGTGCCAGCGGTTCGAACACCGGGGAGCTGTTTTTT. Its protein is CASGSNTGELFF. The J gene is TRBJ2-2, the V gene TRBV7-6; the D is unclear. Trimming took off 8 bases at V and 0 bases at J, with 4 bases between the two ends. The germline CDR1 and CDR2 sequences are SGHVS and FNYEAQ. The CDR3 spans 12 residues.

The genes are TRBV20-1 and TRBJ1-1; possibly TRBD1 for D (5 bases). Trimming left V 5 bases short and J 6 bases short, with 10 bases between. The germline V gene encodes CDR1 DFQATT and CDR2 SNEGSKA (reference sequence). There are 11 residues in the CDR3. In DNA form, the CDR3 reads TGCAGTGCTCAACGACAGTCTGAAGCTTTCTTT. It encodes CSAQRQSEAFF.

This sequence joins TRBV6-5 and TRBJ1-1; TRBD1 is a possible D gene (5 bases). Germline V gene lookup returns CDR1 MNHEY and CDR2 SVGAGI. There are 13 residues in the CDR3. V gave up 6 bases and J gave up 1 base, with 9 bases separating them. CDR3 sequence reads: CASSNRQNTEAFF. CDR3 in DNA: TGTGCCAGCAGCAACAGGCAGAACACTGAAGCTTTCTTT.

The chain carries TRBV18 and TRBJ2-7; 7 positions agree with TRBD1. The V and J ends lost 6 bases and 6 bases, in that order; junction bases with no gene match: 5. The V gene's germline CDR1 is KGHSH and CDR2 LQKENI. This CDR3 has 12 residues. CDR3 sequence (DNA): TGTGCCAGCTCCTACAGGGGTAGCGAGCAGTACTTC. Translation gives CASSYRGSEQYF.

This clone was recorded a few times. The gene calls are TRBV5-1 and TRBJ2-1; 10 positions match TRBD1. Looked up from germline, CDR1 is SGHRS and CDR2 is YFSETQ. The ends lost 0 bases at V and 4 bases at J; junction bases unmatched: 1. This CDR3 comprises 15 residues. The CDR3 DNA is TGCGCCAGCAGCTTGGGACAGGGGGCTTACAATGAGCAGTTCTTC. This translates into CASSLGQGAYNEQFF.

The chain employs TRBV5-6 and TRBJ1-2, with D hard to call. This CDR3 has 15 residues. The germline V gene has CDR1 SGHDT and CDR2 YYEEEE. Between the trimmed V and J ends, which lost 0 bases and 5 bases, there was a span of 14 bases. CDR3: CASSLELQSAYGYTF. The CDR3 DNA reads TGTGCCAGCAGCTTGGAGTTACAGAGCGCTTATGGCTACACCTTC.

The J gene is TRBJ2-3, the V gene TRBV7-9, with 14 bases that match TRBD2. The V and J ends lost 5 bases and 0 bases, in that order; junction bases with no gene match: 10. The CDR3 is 19 residues long. The germline V gene encodes CDR1 SEHNR and CDR2 FQNEAQ (reference sequence). CDR3 DNA: TGTGCCAGCAGCGGTGCCGGGACTAGCGGGGGTACTAGCACAGATACGCAGTATTTT. Protein sequence: CASSGAGTSGGTSTDTQYF.

The chain has TRBV6-1 and TRBJ1-1; tentatively, D is TRBD1 (5 bases). The CDR3 is 14 residues long. CDR1 and CDR2 (germline): MNHNS, SASEGT. V was pared by 4 bases and J by 0 bases, with 9 bases between. The CDR3 coding sequence is TGTGCCAGCAGTGTCATGGACATGAACACTGAAGCTTTCTTT. Amino acid sequence: CASSVMDMNTEAFF.

The rearrangement uses TRBV7-2 and TRBJ2-1; tentative D call: TRBD2 (5 bases). Germline CDR1 reads SGHTA; CDR2 reads FQGNSA. The CDR3 has 14 amino acids. Trimming removed 2 bases at V and 8 bases at J, with 13 bases between. This chain's CDR3 is CASSLNIGGHEQFF. Here the CDR3 DNA reads TGTGCCAGCAGCTTAAATATTGGCGGGCATGAGCAGTTCTTC.

The V gene is TRBV11-2, the J gene TRBJ2-3; a possible D gene is TRBD2 (6 bases). In germline, CDR1 is SGHAT, CDR2 FQNNGV. The CDR3 is made up of 15 amino acids. With 6 bases removed from V and 5 bases from J, the gap between germline ends came to 18 bases. This chain's CDR3 is CASRRLELARDTQYF. The DNA of the CDR3 is TGTGCCAGCAGGAGATTGGAACTAGCAAGAGATACGCAGTATTTT.

V gene TRBV5-4 combines with J gene TRBJ1-1; 8 nucleotides match TRBD1. The germline gives CDR1 SGHNT, CDR2 YYREEE (reference sequence). The V segment lost 1 base and the J segment 4 bases; nucleotides outside the gene matches: 9. The CDR3 spans 16 residues. CDR3 nucleotides: TGTGCCAGCAGCTTGATTGGACAGGGTATGGGCACTGAAGCTTTCTTT. Translating it yields CASSLIGQGMGTEAFF.

The rearrangement links TRBV10-3 to TRBJ2-2; D not certain. V lost 4 bases to trimming and J lost 4 bases, with 13 bases between them. This CDR3 is 15 amino acids long. The germline V gene encodes CDR1 ENHRY and CDR2 SYGVKD. CDR3: CAISVEASSTGELFF. The CDR3 region has the DNA TGTGCCATCAGTGTGGAAGCCTCCAGCACCGGGGAGCTGTTTTTT.

CDR3 residues: CASSSGTGLSEQYF. The CDR3 nucleotides are TGTGCCAGCAGCTCCGGGACAGGGCTGTCCGAGCAGTACTTC. The gene calls are TRBV7-2 and TRBJ2-7; 9 nucleotides agree with TRBD1. The germline V gene has CDR1 SGHTA and CDR2 FQGNSA. CDR3 size: 14 residues. The V segment lost 4 bases and the J segment 6 bases; nucleotides outside the gene matches: 7.

The chain couples TRBV5-1 to TRBJ2-3, with D perhaps TRBD2 (5 bases). Per germline, CDR1 SGHRS and CDR2 YFSETQ. The CDR3 contains 17 residues. Trimming removed 3 bases from V and 3 bases from J, with 20 bases in between. The CDR3 DNA follows: TGCGCCAGCAGCTCCCCCCAGACGGGATTAGGGACAGATACGCAGTATTTT. This sequence encodes CASSSPQTGLGTDTQYF.

This sequence joins TRBV20-1 and TRBJ1-2; possibly TRBD1 for D (5 bases). This CDR3 region has 11 residues. V was trimmed by 3 bases and J by 8 bases, leaving 10 bases between them. Looked up from germline, CDR1 is DFQATT and CDR2 is SNEGSKA (reference sequence). In nucleotides, the CDR3 is TGCAGTGCTAGCTCGAGGGGCGGCTACACCTTC. Its protein product is CSASSRGGYTF.

The gene calls are TRBV5-1 and TRBJ2-1, with 7 bases that match TRBD2. V shed 3 bases, J shed 8 bases, and the junction held 11 bases outside the gene matches. The CDR3 loop spans 15 amino acids. From germline, CDR1 is SGHRS and CDR2 YFSETQ. The CDR3 loop is CASSSGRTLSDEQFF. In DNA form, the CDR3 reads TGCGCCAGCAGCTCCGGGAGGACCCTTTCGGATGAGCAGTTCTTC.

The chain has TRBV7-2 and TRBJ2-5; tentatively, D is TRBD1 (5 bases). Germline CDR1 SGHTA, CDR2 FQGNSA. Trimming took off 0 bases at V and 5 bases at J, with 16 bases between the two ends. There are 16 residues in the CDR3. DNA for the CDR3: TGTGCCAGCAGCTTAGCGTACAGGCCCTTGGAGGAGACCCAGTACTTC. Protein: CASSLAYRPLEETQYF.

This chain joins TRBV5-1 and TRBJ2-5; 10 bases line up with TRBD1. V gave up 4 bases and J gave up 3 bases; unmatched junction bases: 3. The CDR3 has 14 residues. Germline CDR1 and CDR2: SGHRS and YFSETQ. The CDR3 region has the DNA TGCGCCAGCAGCCCAGGGACAGGGGAAGAGACCCAGTACTTC. Amino acids: CASSPGTGEETQYF. The entire variable domain, with the rest obtained from reference TRBV5-1 and TRBJ2-5, is as follows: KAGVTQTPRYLIKTRGQQVTLSCSPISGHRSVSWYQQTPGQGLQFLFEYFSETQRNKGNFPGRFSGRQFSNSRSEMNVSTLELGDSALYLCASSPGTGEETQYFGPGTRLLVL.

The genes are TRBV19 and TRBJ2-7, with D tentatively TRBD1 or TRBD2 (5 bases each). CDR1 is LNHDA and CDR2 is SQIVND in the germline V gene (reference sequence). The CDR3 totals 14 residues. Trimming removed 3 bases from V and 5 bases from J, with 14 bases in between. The chain's CDR3 is CASSILAGNNEQYF. In nucleotides, the CDR3 is TGTGCCAGTAGTATCCTAGCAGGGAATAACGAGCAGTACTTC.